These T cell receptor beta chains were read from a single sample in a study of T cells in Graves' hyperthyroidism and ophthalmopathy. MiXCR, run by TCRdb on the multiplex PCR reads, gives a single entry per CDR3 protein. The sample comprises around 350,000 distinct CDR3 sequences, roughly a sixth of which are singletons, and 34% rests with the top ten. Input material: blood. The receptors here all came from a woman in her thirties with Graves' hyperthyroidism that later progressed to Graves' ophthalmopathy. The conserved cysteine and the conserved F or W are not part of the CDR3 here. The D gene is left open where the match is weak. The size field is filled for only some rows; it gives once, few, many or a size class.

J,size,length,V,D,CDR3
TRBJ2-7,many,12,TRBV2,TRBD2,ASTTGTKDYEQY
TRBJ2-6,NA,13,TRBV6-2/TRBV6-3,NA,ASSPGISGANVLT
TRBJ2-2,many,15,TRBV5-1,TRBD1,ASSLAGTGDRSGELF
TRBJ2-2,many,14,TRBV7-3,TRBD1,ASSTCNQGATGELF
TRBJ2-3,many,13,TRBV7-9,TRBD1,ASSLTTGMTDTQY
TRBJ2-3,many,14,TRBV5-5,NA,ASSSGGTGITDTQY
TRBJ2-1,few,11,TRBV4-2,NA,ASSHTIALEQF
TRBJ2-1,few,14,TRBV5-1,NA,ASSLVAGGSYNEQF
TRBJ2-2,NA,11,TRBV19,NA,ASSIGDTGELF
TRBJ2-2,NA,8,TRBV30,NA,AWSSGELF
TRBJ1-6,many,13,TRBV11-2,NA,ASSFRDGGNSPLH
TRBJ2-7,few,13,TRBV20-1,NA,SAREPSRGRREQY
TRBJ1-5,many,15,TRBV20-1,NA,SARDHWGDNSNQPQH
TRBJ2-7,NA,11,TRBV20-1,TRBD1,SARDLQGNEQY
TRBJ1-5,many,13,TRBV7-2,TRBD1,ASSPSGGFNQPQH
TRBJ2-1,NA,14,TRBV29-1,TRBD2,SVEGSGRARGNEQF
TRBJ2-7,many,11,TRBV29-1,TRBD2,SVALAESYEQY
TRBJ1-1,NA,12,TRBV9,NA,ASSVDFKNTEAF
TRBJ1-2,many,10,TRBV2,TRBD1,ASSRTGYGYT
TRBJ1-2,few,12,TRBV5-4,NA,ASSLNRGAYGYT
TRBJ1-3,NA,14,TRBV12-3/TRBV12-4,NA,ASSLALWALENTIY
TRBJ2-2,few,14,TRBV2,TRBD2,ASSAPGTRGTGELF
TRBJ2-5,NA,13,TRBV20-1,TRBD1,SAGYRDRLQETQY
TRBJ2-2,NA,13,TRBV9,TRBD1,ASSVGTANTGELF
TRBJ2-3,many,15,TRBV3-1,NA,ASSPPHGWGRTDTQY
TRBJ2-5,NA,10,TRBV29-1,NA,SVSADQETQY
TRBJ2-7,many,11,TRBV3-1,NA,ASSQRSVHEQY
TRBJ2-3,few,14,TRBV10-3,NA,AISEGRPPNRDTQY
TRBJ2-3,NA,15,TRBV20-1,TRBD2,SARGLGLAGNTDTQY
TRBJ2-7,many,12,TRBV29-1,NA,SVVGQGSSYEQY
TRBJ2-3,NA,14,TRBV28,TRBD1,ASSPDRDRGTDTQY
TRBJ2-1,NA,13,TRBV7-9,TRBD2,ASSLEASGDYEQF
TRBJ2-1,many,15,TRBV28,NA,ASSSFAGASSYNEQF
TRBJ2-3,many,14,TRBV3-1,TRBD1,ASSQRLAGGPDTQY
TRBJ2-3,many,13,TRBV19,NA,ASSATGWQADTQY
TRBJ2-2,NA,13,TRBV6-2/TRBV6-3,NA,ASSYSTPLTGELF
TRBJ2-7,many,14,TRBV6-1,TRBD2,ASSSPGLATSYEQY
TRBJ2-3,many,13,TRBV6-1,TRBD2,ASSPGLAGRDTQY
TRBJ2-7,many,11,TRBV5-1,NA,ASSFNRDYEQY
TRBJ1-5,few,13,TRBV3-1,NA,ASSQDSDPSQPQH
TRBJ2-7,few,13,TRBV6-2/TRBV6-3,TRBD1,ASSLDRGSPYEQY
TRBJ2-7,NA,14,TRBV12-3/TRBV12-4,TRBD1,ASSLAIPGQGYEQY
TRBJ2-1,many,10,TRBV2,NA,ASSGGGHEQF
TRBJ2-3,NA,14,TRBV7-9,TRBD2,ASSLFASGSWDTQY
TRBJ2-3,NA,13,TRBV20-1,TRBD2,SASLAGGSRDTQY
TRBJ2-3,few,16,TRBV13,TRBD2,ASSPHGVVAGVSDTQY
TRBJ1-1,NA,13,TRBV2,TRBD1,ACSIRDRVNTEAF
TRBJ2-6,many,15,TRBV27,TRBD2,ASSFNSGGYGANVLT
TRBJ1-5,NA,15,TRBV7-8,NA,ASSQGHSKGGNQPQH
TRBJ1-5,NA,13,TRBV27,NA,ASSQEPREGQPQH
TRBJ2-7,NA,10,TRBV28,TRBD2,ASSLGTSEQY
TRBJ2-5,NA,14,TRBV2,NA,ASNVTRRGPRETQY
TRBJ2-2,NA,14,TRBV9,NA,ASSVELREFSGELF
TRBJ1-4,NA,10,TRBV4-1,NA,ASSLHGEKLF
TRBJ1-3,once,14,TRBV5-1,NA,ASSLGVLGSGNTIY